Listed below are T cell receptor beta chains from one sample, sequenced in a study of T cells in Graves' hyperthyroidism and ophthalmopathy. MiXCR, applied by TCRdb to the multiplex PCR reads, yields one record per CDR3 protein. The sample has around 700,000 distinct CDR3 sequences; approximately 36% are singletons. Material: blood. These receptor sequences come from a woman aged 40 to 50 with Graves' hyperthyroidism. Each CDR3 is given with its conserved first and last residue. The D gene is left open where the match is weak. Size values are once, few and many counts, or a class for expanded clones, and some rows have none.

d_call,j_call,v_call,clone_size,cdr3_nt,cdr3_aa
TRBD2,TRBJ2-2,TRBV2,few,TGTGCCAGCAGAGGGAGACTAGCGGGAGGAGACACCGGGGAGCTGTTTTTT,CASRGRLAGGDTGELFF
NA,TRBJ2-3,TRBV7-3,once,TGTGCCAGCAGCTCCAACGTCCTAGCGAGCACAGATACGCAGTATTTT,CASSSNVLASTDTQYF
NA,TRBJ1-1,TRBV25-1,NA,TGTGCCAGCAGTTTTGTTGCGCTCCGAGGGACTGAAGCTTTCTTT,CASSFVALRGTEAFF
NA,TRBJ1-6,TRBV7-8,NA,TGTGCCAGCAGTTTAGAACCTTCACCCCTCCACTTT,CASSLEPSPLHF
NA,TRBJ2-6,TRBV2,NA,TGTGCCAGCAATGGACCGCAGGGGTTTTCTGGGGCCAACGTCCTGACTTTC,CASNGPQGFSGANVLTF
NA,TRBJ2-7,TRBV10-3,many,TGTGCCATCAAGGGTCCCGGGGAGACTTACGAGCAGTACTTC,CAIKGPGETYEQYF
TRBD1,TRBJ2-2,TRBV5-1,many,TGCGCCAGCAGCTGGGACAGCACCGGGGAGCTGTTTTTT,CASSWDSTGELFF
TRBD1,TRBJ1-1,TRBV9,NA,TGTGCCAGCAGCCAGGACCTACACGGACAGGCTCAGAAGGCTTTCTTT,CASSQDLHGQAQKAFF
NA,TRBJ1-2,TRBV10-1,many,TGCGCCAGCAGTGACGAGGGAAGCTATGGCTACACCTTC,CASSDEGSYGYTF
NA,TRBJ1-2,TRBV4-3,few,TGCGCCAGCAGCGAAGAAACTGGCAGGCCGAACTATGGCTACACCTTC,CASSEETGRPNYGYTF
TRBD1,TRBJ1-1,TRBV12-3/TRBV12-4,NA,TGTGCCAGCACCAACAGGGGGCATGCGGAAGCTTTCTTT,CASTNRGHAEAFF
NA,TRBJ1-6,TRBV5-4,NA,TGTGCCAGCAGCTTGGCAGGGGATTCACCCCCCCACTTT,CASSLAGDSPPHF
NA,TRBJ1-4,TRBV7-9,few,TGTGCCAGCAGCCAATGGAAAATGGGAGGGGATGAAAAACTGTTTTTT,CASSQWKMGGDEKLFF
NA,TRBJ1-3,TRBV6-5,few,TGTGCCAGCAGTTACTCTCTCCGCTCTGGAAACACCATATATTTT,CASSYSLRSGNTIYF
NA,TRBJ2-2,TRBV7-2,few,TGTGCCAGCAGCCGCAACAGGGACACCGGGGAGCTGTTTTTT,CASSRNRDTGELFF
NA,TRBJ1-1,TRBV12-3/TRBV12-4,NA,TGTGCCAGCAGCCAAGGGCCGGGGGTAAACACTGAAGCTTTCTTT,CASSQGPGVNTEAFF
NA,TRBJ2-7,TRBV24-1,NA,TGTGCCACCAGTGATAGGTCACCCCGAGCCTACGAGCAGTACTTC,CATSDRSPRAYEQYF
NA,TRBJ2-7,TRBV29-1,many,TGCAGCGTTGTCGCGGAAGAGCCTTACGAGCAGTACTTC,CSVVAEEPYEQYF
NA,TRBJ2-7,TRBV7-2,few,TGTGCCAGCACCCGAGAACTTCAAACAGCCTACGAGCAGTACTTC,CASTRELQTAYEQYF
NA,TRBJ1-5,TRBV19,NA,TGTGCCAGTACCCCTGGGTTCAGGCAGCCCCAGCATTTT,CASTPGFRQPQHF
NA,TRBJ1-6,TRBV10-3,NA,TGTGCCATCAGTGGGGCAGGGCAATCACCCCTCCACTTT,CAISGAGQSPLHF
NA,TRBJ1-1,TRBV29-1,many,TGCAGCGTTCGTACCCTGAGCACTGAAGCTTTCTTT,CSVRTLSTEAFF
NA,TRBJ2-5,TRBV4-3,NA,TGCGCCAGCAGCCAAGAAGGGCCCATCCGGGGACAAGAGACCCAGTACTTC,CASSQEGPIRGQETQYF
NA,TRBJ2-5,TRBV6-5,few,TGTGCCAGCAGTTACGGCAGGGGAGGAGAGACCCAGTACTTC,CASSYGRGGETQYF
TRBD1,TRBJ2-5,TRBV4-1,few,TGCGCCAGCAGCAAGTGGACAGGGGGCGAAGAGACCCAGTACTTC,CASSKWTGGEETQYF
NA,TRBJ2-5,TRBV6-1,NA,TGTGCCAGCAGTCTGTCACGGGGCAGGGAGGTGGAAGAGACCCAGTACTTC,CASSLSRGREVEETQYF
TRBD1,TRBJ1-2,TRBV19,NA,TGTGCCAGTAGTATTTTCTGGGTTGGGACAGGGGTTACCTATGGCTACACCTTC,CASSIFWVGTGVTYGYTF
NA,TRBJ2-1,TRBV7-8,few,TGTGCCAGCAGCTTATCCAATGAGCAGTTCTTC,CASSLSNEQFF
NA,TRBJ1-3,TRBV5-1,NA,TGCGCCAGCAGCGAGAGAGCCTGGGAGGCAGCTGGAAACACCATATATTTT,CASSERAWEAAGNTIYF
NA,TRBJ1-1,TRBV7-9,many,TGTGCCAGCAGCTTAGGCCGACCTGTTATGAACACTGAAGCTTTCTTT,CASSLGRPVMNTEAFF
TRBD1,TRBJ2-7,TRBV20-1,many,TGCAGTGCTGTCCGGGACAGGGTCTACGAGCAGTACTTC,CSAVRDRVYEQYF
TRBD1,TRBJ1-1,TRBV10-2,once,TGCGCCAGCACGGACAGGACCACGTTGAACACTGAAGCTTTCTTT,CASTDRTTLNTEAFF
NA,TRBJ2-1,TRBV11-3,NA,TGTGCCAGCAGCGAGGGGGGGTACAATGAGCAGTTCTTC,CASSEGGYNEQFF
TRBD1,TRBJ2-5,TRBV12-3/TRBV12-4,NA,TGTGCCAGCAGTTCACAGGGGGTCCAAGAGACCCAGTACTTC,CASSSQGVQETQYF
TRBD1,TRBJ1-4,TRBV19,few,TGTGCCAGTAGTACTGGACAGGAAAGAGAAAAACTGTTTTTT,CASSTGQEREKLFF
NA,TRBJ1-1,TRBV19,many,TGTGCCAGTAGTCGAGACGTGCTGGGAGAAGCTTTCTTT,CASSRDVLGEAFF
NA,TRBJ2-7,TRBV12-3/TRBV12-4,NA,TGTGCCAGCAGTCTTCGCTACTCGACAGTTATCTACGAGCAGTACTTC,CASSLRYSTVIYEQYF
NA,TRBJ2-7,TRBV7-9,NA,TGTGCCAGCAGCTTATGGGGCAGGGATGACGAGCAGTACTTC,CASSLWGRDDEQYF
NA,TRBJ2-7,TRBV6-5,few,TGTGCCAGCAGTTACTCGGGGGGAATATCCTACGAGCAGTACTTC,CASSYSGGISYEQYF
TRBD1,TRBJ2-7,TRBV12-3/TRBV12-4,NA,TGTGCCAGCAGAACAGGACAGGGTTTCCACGAGCAGTACTTC,CASRTGQGFHEQYF
TRBD1,TRBJ1-2,TRBV5-1,NA,TGTGCCAGCAGCCCCCGGGGGACAGGGGACGATAACTATGGCTACACCTTC,CASSPRGTGDDNYGYTF
NA,TRBJ1-2,TRBV13,many,TGTGCCAGCAGCCTGAATCAGGGGAATGGCTACACCTTC,CASSLNQGNGYTF
NA,TRBJ1-2,TRBV6-5,NA,TGTGCCAGCAGTTTAGGCTCAGGGACGGGGGGCTACACCTTC,CASSLGSGTGGYTF
NA,TRBJ1-5,TRBV10-3,NA,TGTGCCAGCAGTGCCCTAGGAGGAACCAATCAGCCCCAGCATTTT,CASSALGGTNQPQHF
NA,TRBJ1-4,TRBV14,many,TGTGCCAGCAGCCAGCGACAGCCTTGGGGTGAAAAACTGTTTTTT,CASSQRQPWGEKLFF
NA,TRBJ2-6,TRBV24-1,NA,TGTGCCACTGCAGGGATCCTACCTGGGGCCAACGTCCTGGCTTTC,CATAGILPGANVLAF
NA,TRBJ1-2,TRBV12-3/TRBV12-4,NA,TGTGCCAGCAGTTTAGGGCCGCACTATGGCTACACCTTC,CASSLGPHYGYTF
NA,TRBJ1-2,TRBV19,NA,TGTGCCAGTAGTAAGCCTGGCTATGGCTGCACCTTC,CASSKPGYGCTF
NA,TRBJ2-7,TRBV29-1,NA,TGCAGCGTTGTAAGTGCAGCTACCTACGAGCAGTACTTC,CSVVSAATYEQYF
NA,TRBJ2-5,TRBV2,few,TGTGCCAGCTCGGCCGGGAGCGGGGAGACCCAGTACTTC,CASSAGSGETQYF
TRBD1,TRBJ1-1,TRBV20-1,NA,TGCAGTGCTAGAGATCCGACAGGGTTTGAAGCTTTCTTT,CSARDPTGFEAFF
NA,TRBJ2-5,TRBV7-8,NA,TGTGCCAGCAGCTTAAACCCAGGGACTTCTGAGACCCAGTACTTC,CASSLNPGTSETQYF
TRBD1,TRBJ1-5,TRBV5-6,NA,TGTGCCAGCAGCAAAAGGACAGGAGATTTCAATCAGCCCCAGCATTTT,CASSKRTGDFNQPQHF